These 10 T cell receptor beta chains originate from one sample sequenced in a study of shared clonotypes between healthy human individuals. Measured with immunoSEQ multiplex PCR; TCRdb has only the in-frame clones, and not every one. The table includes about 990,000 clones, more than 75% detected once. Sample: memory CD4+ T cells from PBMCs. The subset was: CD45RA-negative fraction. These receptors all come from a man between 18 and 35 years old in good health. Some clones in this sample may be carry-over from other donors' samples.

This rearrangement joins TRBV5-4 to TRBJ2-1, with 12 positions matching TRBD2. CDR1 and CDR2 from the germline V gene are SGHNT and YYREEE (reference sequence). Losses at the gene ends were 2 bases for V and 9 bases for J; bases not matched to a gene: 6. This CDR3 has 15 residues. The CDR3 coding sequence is TGTGCCAGCAGCTTCCTAGCGGGAGGGCCACGTGAGCAGTTCTTC. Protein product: CASSFLAGGPREQFF.

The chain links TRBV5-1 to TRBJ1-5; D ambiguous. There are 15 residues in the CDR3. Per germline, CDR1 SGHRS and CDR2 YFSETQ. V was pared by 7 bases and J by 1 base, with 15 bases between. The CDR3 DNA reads TGCGCCAGCGTAGAGTTGACTTCAAGCAATCAGCCCCAGCATTTT. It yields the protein CASVELTSSNQPQHF.

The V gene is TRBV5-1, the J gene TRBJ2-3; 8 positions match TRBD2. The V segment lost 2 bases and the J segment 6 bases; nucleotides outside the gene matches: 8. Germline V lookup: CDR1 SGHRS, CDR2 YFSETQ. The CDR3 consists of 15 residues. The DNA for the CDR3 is TGCGCCAGCAGCTTCGGTCTAGCGGGCATGGATACGCAGTATTTT. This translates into CASSFGLAGMDTQYF.

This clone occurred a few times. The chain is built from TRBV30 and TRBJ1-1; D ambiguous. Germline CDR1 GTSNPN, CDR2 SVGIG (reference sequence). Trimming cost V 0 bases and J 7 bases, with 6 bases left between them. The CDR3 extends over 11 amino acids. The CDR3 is CAWSVFLEAFF. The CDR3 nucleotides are TGTGCCTGGAGTGTCTTCCTTGAAGCTTTCTTT.

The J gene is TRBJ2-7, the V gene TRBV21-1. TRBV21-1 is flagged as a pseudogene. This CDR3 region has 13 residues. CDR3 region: CASSTPSGSEQYF. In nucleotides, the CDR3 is TGTGCCAGCAGCACACCCTCAGGGAGCGAGCAGTACTTC.

The CDR3 DNA is TGTGCCACCAGCAGAGGTGGGACAGGGGGCTTCAATGAGCAGTTCTTC. Protein product: CATSRGGTGGFNEQFF. The chain joins TRBV15 to TRBJ2-1, with 12 bases lining up with TRBD1. Germline loops: CDR1 LNHNV, CDR2 YYDKDF (reference sequence). The CDR3 totals 16 residues. V was clipped by 1 base and J by 6 bases; unmatched bases: 4.

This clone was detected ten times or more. CDR3 region: CASSQGLANYNEQFF. CDR3 in DNA: TGTGCCAGCAGCCAAGGACTAGCGAACTACAATGAGCAGTTCTTC. The chain recombines TRBV4-2 with TRBJ2-1; 8 bases fit TRBD2. The CDR3 consists of 15 residues. Germline V lookup: CDR1 LGHNA, CDR2 YNFKEQ. The V gene end was trimmed by 1 base and the J gene end by 3 bases; junction bases not matched to a gene: 2.

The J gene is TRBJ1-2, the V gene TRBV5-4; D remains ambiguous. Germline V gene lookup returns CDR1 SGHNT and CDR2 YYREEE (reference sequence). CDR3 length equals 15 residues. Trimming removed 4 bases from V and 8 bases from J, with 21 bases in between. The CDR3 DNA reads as TGTGCCAGCAGCCGCGACACTCACCCTACCGAGGGCTACACCTTC. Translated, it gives CASSRDTHPTEGYTF.

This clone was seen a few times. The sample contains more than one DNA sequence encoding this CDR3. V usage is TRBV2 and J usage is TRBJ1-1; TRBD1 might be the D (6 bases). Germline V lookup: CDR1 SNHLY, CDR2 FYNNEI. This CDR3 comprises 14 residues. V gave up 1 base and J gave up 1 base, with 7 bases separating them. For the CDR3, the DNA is TGTGCCAGCAGTGAAGACAGGGCGAACACTGAAGCTTTCTTT. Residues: CASSEDRANTEAFF. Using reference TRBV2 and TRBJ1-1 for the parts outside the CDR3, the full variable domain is EPEVTQTPSHQVTQMGQEVILRCVPISNHLYFYWYRQILGQKVEFLVSFYNNEISEKSEIFDDQFSVERPDGSNFTLKIRSTKLEDSAMYFCASSEDRANTEAFFGQGTRLTVV.

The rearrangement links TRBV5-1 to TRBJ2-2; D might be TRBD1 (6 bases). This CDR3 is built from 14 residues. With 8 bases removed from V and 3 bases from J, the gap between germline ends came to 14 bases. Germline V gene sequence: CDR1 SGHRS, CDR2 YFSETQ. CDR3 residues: CASRQDQDTGELFF. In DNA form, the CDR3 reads TGCGCCAGTCGACAGGATCAAGACACCGGGGAGCTGTTTTTT.